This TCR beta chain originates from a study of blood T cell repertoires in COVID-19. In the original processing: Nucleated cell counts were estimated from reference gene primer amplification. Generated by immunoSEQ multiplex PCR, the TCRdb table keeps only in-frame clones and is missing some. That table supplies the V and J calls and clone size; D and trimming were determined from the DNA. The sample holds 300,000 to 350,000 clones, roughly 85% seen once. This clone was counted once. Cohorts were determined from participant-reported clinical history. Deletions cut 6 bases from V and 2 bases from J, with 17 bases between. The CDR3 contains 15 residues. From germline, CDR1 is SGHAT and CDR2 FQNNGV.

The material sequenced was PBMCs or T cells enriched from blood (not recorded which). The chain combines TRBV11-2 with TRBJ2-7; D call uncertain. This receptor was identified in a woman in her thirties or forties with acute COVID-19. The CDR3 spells CASSISGGYTYEQYF. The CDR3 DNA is TGTGCCAGCAGTATTTCAGGTGGCTATACCTACGAGCAGTACTTC.